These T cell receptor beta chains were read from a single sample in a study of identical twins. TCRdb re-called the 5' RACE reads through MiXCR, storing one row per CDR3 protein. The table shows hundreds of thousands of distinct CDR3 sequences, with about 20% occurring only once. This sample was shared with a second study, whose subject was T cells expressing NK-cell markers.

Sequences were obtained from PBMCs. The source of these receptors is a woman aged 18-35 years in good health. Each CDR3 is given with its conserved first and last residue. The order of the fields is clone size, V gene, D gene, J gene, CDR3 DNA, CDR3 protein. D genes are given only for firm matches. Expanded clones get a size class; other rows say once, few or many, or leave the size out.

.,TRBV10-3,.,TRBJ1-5,TGTGCCATCAGGGAGGAAGGGAGTCGTGATCGGCCCCAGCATTTT,CAIREEGSRDRPQHF
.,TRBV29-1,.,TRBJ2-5,TGCAGCGTTCTGGACGGAGCGGAGACCCAGTACTTC,CSVLDGAETQYF
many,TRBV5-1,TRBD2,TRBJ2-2,TGCGCCAGCAGCTTCCTAACTAGCGGGACAACCGGGGAGCTGTTTTTT,CASSFLTSGTTGELFF
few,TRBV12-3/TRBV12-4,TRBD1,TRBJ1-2,TGTGCCAGCAGGGGGGGGACAGTTTATGGCTACACCTTC,CASRGGTVYGYTF
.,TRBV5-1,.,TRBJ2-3,TGCGCCAGCAGCCCAGGTATGGGGGCTACGCAGTATTTT,CASSPGMGATQYF
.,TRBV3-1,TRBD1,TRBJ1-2,TGTGCCAGCAGTCATTTGACAGGGGGCTTCGGAGGCTACACCTTC,CASSHLTGGFGGYTF
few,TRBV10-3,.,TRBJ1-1,TGTGCCACCATGGGCTGGGGCACTGAAGCTTTCTTT,CATMGWGTEAFF
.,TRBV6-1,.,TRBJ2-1,TGTGCCAGCAGCCATGGGTGGGGTCGTCGGGATCACAATGAGCAGTTCTTC,CASSHGWGRRDHNEQFF
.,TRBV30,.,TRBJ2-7,TGTGCCTGGAGTAGCGGAAACGAGCAGTACTTC,CAWSSGNEQYF
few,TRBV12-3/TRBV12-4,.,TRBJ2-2,TGTGCCAGCAGCCGGAATACAGGGGAGGGAGGGGAGCTGTTTTTT,CASSRNTGEGGELFF
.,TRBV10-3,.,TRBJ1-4,TGTGCCATCAGTGAGTCGCACGATGAAAAACTGTTTTTT,CAISESHDEKLFF
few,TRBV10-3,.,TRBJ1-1,TGTGCCACCCACAGTTCAGCTGAAGCTTTCTTT,CATHSSAEAFF
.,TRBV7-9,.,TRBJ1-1,TGTGCCAGCAGCCTGACGGCAAGAGGATACACTGAAGCTTTCTTT,CASSLTARGYTEAFF
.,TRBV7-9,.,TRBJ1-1,TGTGCCAGCAGCCCAGGACGGAGTGAAGCTTTCTTT,CASSPGRSEAFF
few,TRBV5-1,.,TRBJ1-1,TGCGCCAGCAGCTTGGGGTCTGACTCCAGCACTGAAGCTTTCTTT,CASSLGSDSSTEAFF
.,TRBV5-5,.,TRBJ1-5,TGTGCCAGCAGCTTGGGGGGTTTAGACAATCAGCCCCAGCATTTT,CASSLGGLDNQPQHF
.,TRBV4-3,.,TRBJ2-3,TGCGCCAGCAGCCAAGCCACCGGAGGGGATACGCAGTATTTT,CASSQATGGDTQYF
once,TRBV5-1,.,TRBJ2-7,TGCGCCAGCGGATTTGGGTCCTACGAGCAGTACTTC,CASGFGSYEQYF
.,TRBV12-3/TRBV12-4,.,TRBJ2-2,TGTGCCAGCAGTACCAGGGGCGGCGGGGAGCTGTTTTTT,CASSTRGGGELFF
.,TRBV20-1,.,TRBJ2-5,TGCAGTGCTTCCCAGGGGGGAAGAGGGGAGACCCAGTACTTC,CSASQGGRGETQYF
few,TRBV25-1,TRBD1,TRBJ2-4,TGTGCCAGCAGCGCCACAGGGGCGAGGGCCAAAAACATTCAGTACTTC,CASSATGARAKNIQYF
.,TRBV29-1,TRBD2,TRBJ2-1,TGCAGCGTTGTACTAGCGGGCCACCTCTCCTACAATGAGCAGTTCTTC,CSVVLAGHLSYNEQFF
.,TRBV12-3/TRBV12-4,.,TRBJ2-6,TGTGCCAGCACCCCCACAGGGATGGGGGCCAACGTCCTGACTTTC,CASTPTGMGANVLTF
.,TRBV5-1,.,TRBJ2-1,TGCGCCAGCAGCCGTGACTTAACCCTCGAGCAGTTCTTC,CASSRDLTLEQFF
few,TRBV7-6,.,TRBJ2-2,TGTGCCAGCAGCTTCCAGGTTCCCCCAGGGGAGCTGTTTTTT,CASSFQVPPGELFF
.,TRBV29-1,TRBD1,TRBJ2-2,TGCAGCGCCCAGAGAGGGACAGGGCATACCGGGGAGCTGTTTTTT,CSAQRGTGHTGELFF
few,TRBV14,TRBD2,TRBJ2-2,TGTGCCAGCAGCCGGCGGACTAGCGCGAACACCGGGGAGCTGTTTTTT,CASSRRTSANTGELFF
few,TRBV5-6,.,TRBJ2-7,TGTGCCAGCAGCTCATATGGACAGTCCTACGAGCAGTACTTC,CASSSYGQSYEQYF
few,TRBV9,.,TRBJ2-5,TGTGCCAGCAGCTTGGAAGGGGGAGGTGACTGGGAGACCCAGTACTTC,CASSLEGGGDWETQYF
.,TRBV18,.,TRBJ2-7,TGTGCCAGCTCAGCCGGGACGGAGAGTTACGAGCAGTACTTC,CASSAGTESYEQYF
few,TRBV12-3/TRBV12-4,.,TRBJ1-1,TGTGCCAGCAGAAGGGAGTCGACGAAAGCTTTCTTT,CASRRESTKAFF